The next 9 T cell receptor beta chains were all read from a single sample in a study of response to subunit inactivated influenza vaccine. TCRdb reprocessed the RT-PCR reads with MiXCR, giving one entry per CDR3 protein. The data show hundreds of thousands of distinct CDR3 sequences, roughly 13% seen once. This specimen consisted of PBMCs from blood, obtained roughly 46 days after vaccination. These receptors were obtained from a man aged 45-65 years who received an inactivated influenza vaccine.

This chain links TRBV7-9 with TRBJ2-1; weak D call: TRBD1 (5 bases). Germline V gene data show CDR1 as SEHNR and CDR2 as FQNEAQ (reference sequence). V was shortened by 4 bases and J by 3 bases, with 10 bases between the two germline ends. The CDR3 runs to 14 residues. DNA of the CDR3: TGTGCCAGCAGCTCCAGGGTTAACTACAATGAGCAGTTCTTC. It yields the protein CASSSRVNYNEQFF. Using reference TRBV7-9 and TRBJ2-1 for the parts outside the CDR3, the full variable domain is DTGVSQNPRHKITKRGQNVTFRCDPISEHNRLYWYRQTLGQGPEFLTYFQNEAQLEKSRLLSDRFSAERPKGSFSTLEIQRTEQGDSAMYLCASSSRVNYNEQFFGPGTRLTVL.

The gene calls are TRBV7-9 and TRBJ2-1; 7 nucleotides align to TRBD2. Per the germline V gene, CDR1 is SEHNR and CDR2 is FQNEAQ (reference sequence). J lost 1 base, V lost 0 bases, and 6 bases had no gene match. This CDR3 is 17 amino acids long. The CDR3 is CASSLAVGGRSYNEQFF. The DNA for the CDR3 is TGTGCCAGCAGCTTAGCAGTGGGCGGGAGATCCTACAATGAGCAGTTCTTC.

The rearrangement links TRBV2 to TRBJ2-3, with D possibly TRBD1 on 5 matching bases. CDR1 is SNHLY, CDR2 FYNNEI, per germline. V was cut by 11 bases and J by 4 bases, with 19 bases left in between. The CDR3 runs to 14 residues. The CDR3 DNA sequence: TGTGCCGCCCCCCTTAACAAGGGGTCAGATACGCAGTATTTT. It specifies CAAPLNKGSDTQYF.

This clonotype was counted between two and nine times. The J gene is TRBJ2-7, the V gene TRBV6-2 or TRBV6-3; D call uncertain. The germline CDR1 and CDR2 sequences are MNHEY and SVGEGT. The CDR3 is 15 amino acids. V dropped 2 bases and J dropped 3 bases, with 14 bases sitting between them. The CDR3 DNA sequence: TGTGCCAGCAGTTACCATCTCCTGCGCGGCTACGAGCAGTACTTC. It codes for CASSYHLLRGYEQYF.

This clonotype turned up a few times. This chain uses TRBV20-1 with TRBJ2-1; the match to TRBD2 covers 13 bases. J was trimmed by 10 bases and V by 8 bases; bases with no gene match: 8. Germline V gene sequence: CDR1 DFQATT, CDR2 SNEGSKA (reference sequence). This CDR3 comprises 13 residues. Here the CDR3 DNA reads TGCAGTCTGAATGGACTAGCGGGAGACGAGCAGTTCTTC. Its translation is CSLNGLAGDEQFF.

This clonotype was counted at least ten times. The V and J genes are TRBV11-2 and TRBJ2-2, with D tentatively TRBD1 or TRBD2 (6 bases each). Trimming shortened V by 3 bases and J by 7 bases, and 18 bases separated the two germline ends. Germline loops: CDR1 SGHAT, CDR2 FQNNGV. The CDR3 consists of 16 residues. The CDR3 spells CASSLNTPGGGGELFF. DNA of the CDR3: TGTGCCAGCAGCTTGAACACCCCCGGAGGGGGCGGGGAGCTGTTTTTT.

This clonotype was seen ten or more times. The chain couples TRBV4-3 to TRBJ2-4, with TRBD2 matching 9 bases. The germline V gene has CDR1 LGHNA and CDR2 YSLEER. V lost 0 bases, J lost 4 bases, and 4 bases stayed unmatched. The CDR3 has 16 residues. CDR3 DNA sequence: TGCGCCAGCAGCCAAGATGGTGCGGGAGGGAAAAACATTCAGTACTTC. Translated, it gives CASSQDGAGGKNIQYF.

This clonotype was observed a few times. The chain uses TRBV15 and TRBJ2-5; 7 bases are a match to TRBD1. The CDR3 is 16 residues long. Germline V CDR1 and CDR2: LNHNV, YYDKDF (reference sequence). The V segment lost 5 bases and the J segment 0 bases; nucleotides outside the gene matches: 9. The CDR3 region has the DNA TGTGCCACCAGCTCCCTAGGACAGGCGGACCAAGAGACCCAGTACTTC. As protein: CATSSLGQADQETQYF.

This clonotype was detected a few times. The chain is built from TRBV12-3 or TRBV12-4 and TRBJ1-2; D call uncertain. The ends were cut back, 5 bases at V and 8 bases at J, with 12 bases in the middle. The CDR3 spans 12 residues. The CDR3 loop is CASSEPTSGYTF. The CDR3 DNA follows: TGTGCCAGCAGTGAGCCGACAAGCGGCTACACCTTC.